These 14 T cell receptor beta chains share one sample of origin, sequenced in a study of Ad26.COV2.S vaccination and SARS-CoV-2 variants. Treatment given: roughly 20 received Ad26.COV2.S at low or high dose, single or two shots; 5 received placebo; per-sample allocation not given. Repertoires come from day 63 after the first vaccine or placebo injection. TCRdb's table, derived via immunoSEQ multiplex PCR, lists solely in-frame clones and lacks some. The sample shows roughly 410,000 clones, roughly 80% of them seen only once. This sample comprised peripheral blood, obtained in a trial of Ad26.COV2.S vaccine versus placebo. The receptor source for this set is a person aged 18-65 years who received the Ad26.COV2.S COVID-19 vaccine or a placebo.

The chain joins TRBV7-7 to TRBJ2-2, with TRBD1 matching 7 bases. Germline values: CDR1 SSHAT, CDR2 FNYEAQ (reference sequence). CDR3 length equals 15 residues. Trimming cost V 2 bases and J 3 bases; bases outside gene matches: 3. This CDR3 is CASSLNRGDTGELFF. As DNA, the CDR3 is TGTGCCAGCAGCTTAAACAGGGGAGACACCGGGGAGCTGTTTTTT.

This sequence joins TRBV19 and TRBJ1-1, with D uncertain. This CDR3 comprises 14 residues. CDR1 LNHDA and CDR2 SQIVND come from the germline V gene (reference sequence). V was pared by 1 base and J by 5 bases, with 11 bases between. CDR3 sequence (DNA): TGTGCCAGTAGTATAGGCCCAGCGCTGACTGAAGCTTTCTTT. This encodes CASSIGPALTEAFF.

V usage is TRBV13 and J usage is TRBJ1-6, with a tentative D call TRBD1 (6 bases). Trimming left V 5 bases short and J 6 bases short, with 17 bases between. The CDR3 is made up of 16 amino acids. Per the germline V gene, CDR1 is PRHDT and CDR2 is FYEKMQ (reference sequence). CDR3 coding DNA: TGTGCCAGCAGCCAAGGGGGAATCGGGTCTAATTCACCCCTCCACTTT. Encoded protein: CASSQGGIGSNSPLHF. Filled out from reference TRBV13 and TRBJ1-6, the complete variable domain reads AAGVIQSPRHLIKEKRETATLKCYPIPRHDTVYWYQQGPGQDPQFLISFYEKMQSDKGSIPDRFSAQQFSDYHSELNMSSLELGDSALYFCASSQGGIGSNSPLHFGNGTRLTVT.

The chain is built from TRBV7-2 and TRBJ2-1; D possibly uses TRBD1 or TRBD2 (5 bases each). In germline, CDR1 is SGHTA, CDR2 FQGNSA. CDR3 length: 14 amino acids. Trimming removed 5 bases at V and 5 bases at J, with 13 bases between. CDR3 nucleotides: TGTGCCAGCAGCCCAGGGCAGGGACACAATGAGCAGTTCTTC. Protein product: CASSPGQGHNEQFF.

The chain carries TRBV7-2 and TRBJ2-5; D possibly corresponds to TRBD2 (6 bases). Between the trimmed V and J ends, which lost 3 bases and 5 bases, there was a span of 7 bases. This CDR3 has 12 amino acids. Germline CDR1 and CDR2: SGHTA and FQGNSA. Here the CDR3 reads CASSFGRETQYF. In DNA, the CDR3 is TGTGCCAGCAGCTTTGGGAGGGAGACCCAGTACTTC.

The J gene is TRBJ2-7, the V gene TRBV11-3, with 7 bases matching TRBD1. Germline-derived CDR1 and CDR2 are SGHNT and YENEEA. The CDR3 consists of 13 residues. Losses at the gene ends were 4 bases for V and 2 bases for J; bases not matched to a gene: 2. The DNA for the CDR3 is TGTGCCAGCAGCTGGGACAGCCCCTACGAGCAGTACTTC. Amino acids: CASSWDSPYEQYF.

V usage is TRBV9 and J usage is TRBJ2-2, with a tentative D call TRBD2 (7 bases). The CDR3 consists of 17 residues. Trimming removed 3 bases at V and 3 bases at J, with 18 bases between. The germline V gene encodes CDR1 SGDLS and CDR2 YYNGEE. The CDR3 here is CASSGRAGAQYTGELFF. The CDR3, as DNA: TGTGCCAGCAGCGGGAGGGCGGGGGCTCAGTACACCGGGGAGCTGTTTTTT.

As regards this clone: Other DNA sequences in the same sample also yield this CDR3. The chain employs TRBV2 and TRBJ1-2, with TRBD1 matching 9 bases. Germline assignment: CDR1 SNHLY and CDR2 FYNNEI. The length of the CDR3 is 12 residues. V trimming: 6 bases; J trimming: 8 bases; junction bases outside the gene matches: 4. As DNA, the CDR3 is TGTGCCAGCAGGACAGGGGGATGGGGCTACACCTTC. It is translated as CASRTGGWGYTF.

V and J are TRBV3-1 (or the pseudogene TRBV3-2) and TRBJ2-1; TRBD2 matches at 7 bases. This CDR3 contains 14 residues. J gave up 7 bases and V 4 bases, and 7 bases lay outside the gene matches. Germline V gene sequence: CDR1 LGHDT, CDR2 YNNKEL (reference sequence). CDR3 coding DNA: TGTGCCAGCAGCCTCGGCGGGAGTATGAATGAGCAGTTCTTC. Amino acids: CASSLGGSMNEQFF.

This chain connects TRBV25-1 to TRBJ2-1; the match to TRBD2 covers 10 bases. J lost 7 bases, V lost 4 bases, and 7 bases had no gene match. Per the germline V gene, CDR1 is MGHDK and CDR2 is SYGVNS. The CDR3 loop spans 15 amino acids. The CDR3 bases are TGTGCCAGCAGTGTACCCGGGACTAGCGCGAATGAGCAGTTCTTC. This sequence encodes CASSVPGTSANEQFF. Together with reference TRBV25-1 and TRBJ2-1, the CDR3 gives the full variable domain: EADIYQTPRYLVIGTGKKITLECSQTMGHDKMYWYQQDPGMELHLIHYSYGVNSTEKGDLSSESTVSRIRTEHFPLTLESARPSHTSQYLCASSVPGTSANEQFFGPGTRLTVL.

The V gene is TRBV11-3, the J gene TRBJ1-2; D remains unclear. CDR3 size: 14 residues. Trimming took 0 bases from V and 0 from J, leaving 5 bases between them. CDR1 is SGHNT, CDR2 YENEEA, per germline. The CDR3 sequence: CASSLDLTNYGYTF. As DNA, the CDR3 is TGTGCCAGCAGCTTAGATTTAACTAACTATGGCTACACCTTC.

About this clone: The junction differs from germline at one of its ends, possibly a read error. The V call is TRBV7-2, the J call TRBJ2-7, with 8 nucleotides matching TRBD1. The CDR3 runs 15 residues. Per the germline V gene, CDR1 is SGHTA and CDR2 is FQGNSA. CDR3 amino acids: CASSLGTGAFYEQYF. The DNA for the CDR3 is TGTGCCAGCAGTTTAGGGACAGGCGCCTTTTACGAGCAGTACTTC.

The chain carries TRBV19 and TRBJ1-5, with 7 bases identical to TRBD1. The trim removed 4 bases at V and 3 bases at J, leaving 6 bases unmatched. Germline lookup yields CDR1 LNHDA and CDR2 SQIVND (reference sequence). This CDR3 is 15 amino acids long. The CDR3 is CASSRKTGTNQPQHF. The CDR3, as DNA: TGTGCCAGTAGTAGAAAGACAGGGACCAATCAGCCCCAGCATTTT.

This chain uses TRBV28 with TRBJ2-3; D assignment may be TRBD1 or TRBD2 (5 bases each). Trimming cost V 2 bases and J 8 bases, with 14 bases left between them. The CDR3 sequence is 14 residues long. Germline lookup yields CDR1 MDHEN and CDR2 SYDVKM. CDR3: CASSLRSSGGTQYF. The CDR3 DNA is TGTGCCAGCAGTTTAAGAAGTTCTGGGGGTACGCAGTATTTT.